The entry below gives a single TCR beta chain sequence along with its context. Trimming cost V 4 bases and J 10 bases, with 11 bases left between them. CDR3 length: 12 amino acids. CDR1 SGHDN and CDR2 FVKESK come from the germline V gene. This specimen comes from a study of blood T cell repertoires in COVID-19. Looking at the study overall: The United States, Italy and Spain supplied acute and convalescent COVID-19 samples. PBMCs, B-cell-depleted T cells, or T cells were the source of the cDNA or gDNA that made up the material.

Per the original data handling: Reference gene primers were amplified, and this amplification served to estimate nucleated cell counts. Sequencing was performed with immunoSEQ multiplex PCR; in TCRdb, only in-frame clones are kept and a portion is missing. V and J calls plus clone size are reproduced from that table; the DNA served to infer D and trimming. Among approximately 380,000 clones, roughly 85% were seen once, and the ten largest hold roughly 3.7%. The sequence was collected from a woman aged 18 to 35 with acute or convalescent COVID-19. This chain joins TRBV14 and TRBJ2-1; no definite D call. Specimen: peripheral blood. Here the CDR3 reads CASSLLDSEQFF. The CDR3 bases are TGTGCCAGCAGCCTCCTCGACTCAGAGCAGTTCTTC.